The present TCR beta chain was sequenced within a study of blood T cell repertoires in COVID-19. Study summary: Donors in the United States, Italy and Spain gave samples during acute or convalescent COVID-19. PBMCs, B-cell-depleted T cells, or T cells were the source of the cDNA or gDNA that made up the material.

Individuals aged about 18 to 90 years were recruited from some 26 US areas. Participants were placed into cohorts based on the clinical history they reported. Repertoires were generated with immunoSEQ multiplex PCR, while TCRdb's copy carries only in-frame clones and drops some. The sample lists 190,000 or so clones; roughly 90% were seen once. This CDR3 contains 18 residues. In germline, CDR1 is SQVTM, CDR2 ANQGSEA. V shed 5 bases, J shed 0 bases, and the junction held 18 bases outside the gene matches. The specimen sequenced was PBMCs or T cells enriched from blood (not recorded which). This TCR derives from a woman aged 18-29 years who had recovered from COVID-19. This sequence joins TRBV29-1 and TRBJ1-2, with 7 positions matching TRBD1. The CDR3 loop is CSVTNNRGDQRANYGYTF. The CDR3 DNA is TGCAGCGTTACCAACAACAGGGGCGACCAGCGAGCTAACTATGGCTACACCTTC. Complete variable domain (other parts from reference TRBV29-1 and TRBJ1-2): SAVISQKPSRDICQRGTSLTIQCQVDSQVTMMFWYRQQPGQSLTLIATANQGSEATYESGFVIDKFPISRPNLTFSTLTVSNMSPEDSSIYLCSVTNNRGDQRANYGYTFGSGTRLTVV.